The TCR beta chain described here comes from a study of CD8 T cells in ankylosing spondylitis. This clonotype was seen only a few times. The germline CDR1 and CDR2 sequences are SQVTM and ANQGSEA. With V trimmed by 6 bases and J by 6 bases, 8 bases remained unmatched. The CDR3 has 14 amino acids. Molecular-barcoded quantitative 5'-RACE produced these TCR beta libraries. TCRdb fed the 5' RACE reads into MiXCR, producing one record per CDR3 protein. The sample lists 250,000 to 350,000 distinct CDR3 sequences; 20% were seen once. The sample consisted of blood, either unsorted or a sorted T cell fraction (not recorded which). The chain links TRBV29-1 to TRBJ2-3; 11 bases are shared with TRBD2. This TCR was recovered from a male donor with ankylosing spondylitis or in good health (not recorded which). The CDR3 coding sequence is TGCAGCGTCGGACGGTCTAGCGGGGGGGATACGCAGTATTTT. This codes for CSVGRSSGGDTQYF.